Shown below are 29 T cell receptor beta chains from a single sample sequenced in a study of CD8+ T cells in alopecia areata. RNA extraction and reverse transcription yielded cDNA as sequencing template. Profiled with immunoSEQ multiplex PCR; TCRdb holds only in-frame clones, not every one. The sample carries 150,000 to 200,000 clones, 60% recorded once. The treatment: oral pan-JAK inhibitor, 5-10 mg twice daily. The sequencing here drew on CD4+ T cells sorted from blood, taken at week 24, from a patient treated with tofacitinib. The receptors originated from a human donor with alopecia areata.

This chain joins TRBV9 and TRBJ2-5, with D tentatively TRBD2 (5 bases). CDR3 length: 14 residues. CDR1 SGDLS and CDR2 YYNGEE come from the germline V gene. V was shortened by 1 base and J by 3 bases, with 10 bases between the two germline ends. CDR3 sequence: CASSVSGQEETQYF. The CDR3 nucleotides are TGTGCCAGCAGCGTAAGCGGTCAGGAAGAGACCCAGTACTTC.

CDR3 coding DNA: TGTGCCTGGAGAAACCTTAAAAATGGCTACACCTTC. As protein: CAWRNLKNGYTF. The chain couples TRBV30 to TRBJ1-2; D unclear. With 3 bases removed from V and 6 bases from J, the gap between germline ends came to 11 bases. The CDR3 has 12 amino acids. CDR1 and CDR2 from the germline V gene are GTSNPN and SVGIG (reference sequence).

This sequence joins TRBV5-1 and TRBJ1-1, with 7 positions matching TRBD1. Germline CDR1 SGHRS, CDR2 YFSETQ. The V gene end was trimmed by 0 bases and the J gene end by 5 bases; junction bases not matched to a gene: 13. The CDR3 contains 17 residues. CDR3 coding DNA: TGCGCCAGCAGCTTGGCCCTGGGGCGAGGGGGCGCGACTGAAGCTTTCTTT. It codes for CASSLALGRGGATEAFF. Full variable domain (remainder filled in from reference TRBV5-1 and TRBJ1-1): KAGVTQTPRYLIKTRGQQVTLSCSPISGHRSVSWYQQTPGQGLQFLFEYFSETQRNKGNFPGRFSGRQFSNSRSEMNVSTLELGDSALYLCASSLALGRGGATEAFFGQGTRLTVV.

V gene TRBV5-1 combines with J gene TRBJ1-1; TRBD1 agrees at 8 bases. This CDR3 is built from 14 residues. Trimming at V came to 4 bases and at J to 6 bases, leaving 8 bases not matched to a gene. Germline CDR1 SGHRS, CDR2 YFSETQ. Written as DNA, the CDR3 is TGCGCCAGCAGCCTTGGGCAGGGGGCCGCTGAAGCTTTCTTT. It yields the protein CASSLGQGAAEAFF.

A word on this clone: This same CDR3 is encoded by further DNA sequences in the sample. V gene TRBV30 combines with J gene TRBJ2-5, with D uncertain. The CDR3 loop spans 13 amino acids. Trimming removed 0 bases from V and 3 bases from J, with 8 bases in between. Germline CDR1 GTSNPN, CDR2 SVGIG (reference sequence). The CDR3 spells CAWSVSGEETQYF. The CDR3 DNA reads as TGTGCCTGGAGTGTCTCAGGAGAAGAGACCCAGTACTTC.

The J gene is TRBJ2-3, the V gene TRBV30; 8 bases are shared with TRBD1. Germline CDR1 and CDR2: GTSNPN and SVGIG (reference sequence). V dropped 0 bases and J dropped 3; count of bases not matched to a gene: 2. The CDR3 sequence is 14 residues long. CDR3 region: CAWSVGQGTDTQYF. The DNA of the CDR3 is TGTGCCTGGAGTGTCGGACAGGGAACAGATACGCAGTATTTT.

This clone was detected only a few times. The gene calls are TRBV2 and TRBJ1-2, with D unresolved. The CDR3 covers 13 residues. CDR1 and CDR2 from the germline V gene are SNHLY and FYNNEI. The germline V and J ends were trimmed by 0 bases and 8 bases, with 10 bases remaining between them. CDR3: CASSEANGGGYTF. Written as DNA, the CDR3 is TGTGCCAGCAGTGAAGCGAATGGAGGAGGCTACACCTTC.

This chain uses TRBV6-1 with TRBJ2-3; D may correspond to TRBD1 or TRBD2 (5 bases each). The length of the CDR3 is 16 residues. Germline CDR1 and CDR2: MNHNS and SASEGT. The V gene lost 1 base and the J gene lost 3 bases, with 14 bases spanning the gap. DNA for the CDR3: TGTGCCAGCAGTGAAGATCAGGGATGGAGGACAGATACGCAGTATTTT. Its protein product is CASSEDQGWRTDTQYF.

The rearrangement uses TRBV27 and TRBJ2-7, with 8 nucleotides matching TRBD1. V shed 11 bases and J 4 bases; nucleotides not matched to a gene: 10. CDR3 length: 13 amino acids. Germline V gives CDR1 MNHEY, CDR2 SMNVEV (reference sequence). CDR3 in DNA: TGTGCCCGCGACCGGGACAGGCTTTACGAGCAGTACTTC. Amino acid sequence: CARDRDRLYEQYF.

The gene calls are TRBV7-3 and TRBJ2-5, with D uncertain. Trimming took off 4 bases at V and 2 bases at J, with 8 bases between the two ends. The CDR3 length is 13 residues. Looked up from germline, CDR1 is SGHTA and CDR2 is FQGTGA. The CDR3 region is CASSSSHQETQYF. CDR3 sequence (DNA): TGTGCCAGCAGCTCCTCTCATCAAGAGACCCAGTACTTC. The whole variable domain, remainder taken from reference TRBV7-3 and TRBJ2-5, is GAGVSQTPSNKVTEKGKYVELRCDPISGHTALYWYRQSLGQGPEFLIYFQGTGAADDSGLPNDRFFAVRPEGSVSTLKIQRTERGDSAVYLCASSSSHQETQYFGPGTRLLVL.

The V and J genes are TRBV30 and TRBJ1-5, with 11 positions matching TRBD1. Germline CDR1 is GTSNPN and CDR2 is SVGIG (reference sequence). The junction had 7 bases not matched to a gene; V was cut back by 7 bases and J by 5 bases. The CDR3 consists of 14 residues. The DNA of the CDR3 is TGTGCCTCCTCCTCGGGACAGGGGGATCAGCCCCAGCATTTT. It translates to CASSSGQGDQPQHF. Complete variable domain (other parts from reference TRBV30 and TRBJ1-5): SQTIHQWPATLVQPVGSPLSLECTVEGTSNPNLYWYRQAAGRGLQLLFYSVGIGQISSEVPQNLSASRPQDRQFILSSKKLLLSDSGFYLCASSSGQGDQPQHFGDGTRLSIL.

This clone was seen only once. The V call is TRBV30, the J call TRBJ1-2, with D possibly being TRBD1 (6 bases). V dropped 2 bases and J dropped 2 bases, with 12 bases sitting between them. The CDR3 extends over 14 amino acids. In germline, CDR1 is GTSNPN, CDR2 SVGIG (reference sequence). The CDR3 DNA is TGTGCCTGGAGTAACCAGGACAGAAACTATGGCTACACCTTC. Translated: CAWSNQDRNYGYTF.

The chain joins TRBV18 to TRBJ2-7, with 7 bases aligning to TRBD2. The CDR3 spans 13 residues. Germline CDR1 KGHSH, CDR2 LQKENI. Losses at the gene ends were 5 bases for V and 3 bases for J; bases not matched to a gene: 4. CDR3 residues: CASSGDYRYEQYF. The CDR3 region has the DNA TGTGCCAGCTCAGGGGACTACCGCTACGAGCAGTACTTC.

The chain has TRBV20-1 and TRBJ2-5, with 7 bases identical to TRBD1. The length of the CDR3 is 11 residues. CDR1 and CDR2 from the germline V gene are DFQATT and SNEGSKA (reference sequence). Trimming took 3 bases from V and 7 from J; bases not matched to a gene: 2. CDR3 residues: CSARPGGTQYF. CDR3 in DNA: TGCAGTGCTAGGCCAGGGGGGACCCAGTACTTC.

This clone was recorded a few times. The J gene is TRBJ1-5, the V gene TRBV7-2; TRBD1 is a possible D gene (5 bases). V gave up 3 bases and J gave up 2 bases, with 14 bases separating them. Looked up from germline, CDR1 is SGHTA and CDR2 is FQGNSA. CDR3 size: 16 residues. CDR3 nucleotide sequence: TGTGCCAGCAGCTTTGACGGGGGAATTGGCAATCAGCCCCAGCATTTT. Translated: CASSFDGGIGNQPQHF. Based on the CDR3 plus reference TRBV7-2 and TRBJ1-5, the full variable domain is GAGVSQSPSNKVTEKGKDVELRCDPISGHTALYWYRQSLGQGLEFLIYFQGNSAPDKSGLPSDRFSAERTGGSVSTLTIQRTQQEDSAVYLCASSFDGGIGNQPQHFGDGTRLSIL.

The chain uses TRBV25-1 and TRBJ1-2; D remains ambiguous. Per the germline V gene, CDR1 is MGHDK and CDR2 is SYGVNS. The CDR3 spans 11 residues. The V and J ends lost 5 bases and 5 bases respectively, with 6 bases between them. The CDR3 loop reads CASSFQYGYTF. CDR3 DNA: TGTGCCAGCAGTTTCCAGTATGGCTACACCTTC.

The rearrangement links TRBV23-1 to TRBJ2-5; D unclear. TRBV23-1 is assigned to the ORF class and has an uncertain function. The CDR3 covers 12 residues. V lost 6 bases and J lost 5, with 10 bases in between. The chain's CDR3 is CASRTFQETQYF. The CDR3 DNA is TGCGCCAGCAGGACATTCCAGGAGACCCAGTACTTC.

A few counts support this clone. The V call is TRBV7-2, the J call TRBJ1-3; no definite D call. This CDR3 comprises 17 residues. CDR1 is SGHTA and CDR2 is FQGNSA in the germline V gene. The V and J ends lost 6 bases and 0 bases respectively, with 18 bases between them. The CDR3 reads CASSLDRGRSSGNTIYF. CDR3 DNA: TGTGCCAGCAGTCTTGATCGTGGGAGGAGCTCTGGAAACACCATATATTTT.

The V gene is TRBV29-1, the J gene TRBJ2-4, with D possibly matching TRBD2 (5 bases). The CDR3 runs to 10 residues. Trimming cost V 5 bases and J 8 bases, with 7 bases left between them. CDR1 is SQVTM and CDR2 is ANQGSEA in the germline V gene. DNA for the CDR3: TGCAGCGTTTACGGGGACATTCAGTACTTC. Residues: CSVYGDIQYF.

The chain employs TRBV6-5 and TRBJ2-2; 8 bases match TRBD1. J lost 5 bases, V lost 7 bases, and 9 bases had no gene match. The germline CDR1 and CDR2 sequences are MNHEY and SVGAGI. The CDR3 loop spans 15 amino acids. The CDR3 DNA sequence: TGTGCCAGCACCTTAGGACAGGGCTGGACCGGGGAGCTGTTTTTT. This gives the protein CASTLGQGWTGELFF.

This clone was found many times. The chain has TRBV9 and TRBJ1-5, with 7 positions matching TRBD1. The V and J ends lost 4 bases and 4 bases, in that order; junction bases with no gene match: 5. The CDR3 is made up of 14 amino acids. Per germline, CDR1 SGDLS and CDR2 YYNGEE. In DNA form, the CDR3 reads TGTGCCAGCAGCCCGGGACAGACAAATCAGCCCCAGCATTTT. Its translation: CASSPGQTNQPQHF.

CDR3 sequence (DNA): TGCGCCAGCATGGAAGGGAGCACAGATACGCAGTATTTT. Its translation: CASMEGSTDTQYF. This rearrangement joins TRBV5-1 to TRBJ2-3, with D hard to call. Germline V CDR1 and CDR2: SGHRS, YFSETQ. V shed 6 bases and J shed 0 bases, with 8 bases lying between them. The CDR3 extends over 13 amino acids.

The chain links TRBV11-2 to TRBJ2-7, with TRBD1 matching over 7 bases. Per the germline V gene, CDR1 is SGHAT and CDR2 is FQNNGV. V shed 1 base and J 1 base; nucleotides not matched to a gene: 4. The CDR3 is 15 residues long. This CDR3 reads CASSLGQGPSYEQYF. CDR3 in DNA: TGTGCCAGCAGCTTAGGACAGGGACCGTCCTACGAGCAGTACTTC.

To note about this clone: Different DNA sequences within this sample yield the same CDR3. V usage is TRBV29-1 and J usage is TRBJ2-1; D ambiguous. Trimming removed 4 bases from V and 5 bases from J, with 6 bases in between. Germline V gene lookup returns CDR1 SQVTM and CDR2 ANQGSEA. The CDR3 sequence is 11 residues long. The CDR3 spells CSVVGDNEQFF. DNA for the CDR3: TGCAGCGTTGTTGGTGACAATGAGCAGTTCTTC.

Only a few counts were recorded for this clone. The junction and the germline gene differ at one end; a read error may be behind it. The V call is TRBV5-6, the J call TRBJ2-3; TRBD2 agrees at 9 bases. This CDR3 contains 16 residues. Germline values: CDR1 SGHDT, CDR2 YYEEEE. The CDR3 protein is CASSSTGTSRTDTQYF. The CDR3, as DNA: TGTGCCAGCAGCTCTACCGGGACTAGCAGAACAGATACTCAGTATTTT.

The rearrangement links TRBV9 to TRBJ1-1; the match to TRBD1 covers 7 bases. The CDR3 loop spans 14 amino acids. J lost 6 bases, V lost 3 bases, and 8 bases had no gene match. Germline CDR1 and CDR2: SGDLS and YYNGEE. CDR3 coding DNA: TGTGCCAGCAGCGGGCGGACAGGTATAGCTGAAGCTTTCTTT. Amino acid sequence: CASSGRTGIAEAFF.

This clone was found a few times. The CDR3 region has the DNA TGTGCCAGCAAGCTCGTTTCGACTAGCGGGGGGGATGAGCAGTTCTTC. It is translated as CASKLVSTSGGDEQFF. The chain is built from TRBV27 and TRBJ2-1; the match to TRBD2 covers 14 bases. Per the germline V gene, CDR1 is MNHEY and CDR2 is SMNVEV (reference sequence). V dropped 7 bases and J dropped 8; count of bases not matched to a gene: 10. This CDR3 has 16 residues.

The gene calls are TRBV5-1 and TRBJ2-2; no firm D call. Germline-derived CDR1 and CDR2 are SGHRS and YFSETQ. V shed 2 bases and J shed 3 bases, with 5 bases lying between them. This CDR3 contains 13 residues. CDR3 sequence: CASSFLDTGELFF. The DNA of the CDR3 is TGCGCCAGCAGCTTCTTAGACACCGGGGAGCTGTTTTTT.

This chain uses TRBV30 with TRBJ1-2, with 10 bases lining up with TRBD1. Per the germline V gene, CDR1 is GTSNPN and CDR2 is SVGIG (reference sequence). V lost 1 base, J lost 6 bases, and 8 bases stayed unmatched. This CDR3 region has 15 residues. DNA for the CDR3: TGTGCCTGGAGTGCGATCTCGGGACAGGGGAATGGCTACACCTTC. It encodes CAWSAISGQGNGYTF. The full variable domain, completed using reference TRBV30 and TRBJ1-2, is SQTIHQWPATLVQPVGSPLSLECTVEGTSNPNLYWYRQAAGRGLQLLFYSVGIGQISSEVPQNLSASRPQDRQFILSSKKLLLSDSGFYLCAWSAISGQGNGYTFGSGTRLTVV.